This is a list of T cell receptor beta chains from one sample in a study of technical replicates of blood from several donors. Clones were read by immunoSEQ multiplex PCR, and TCRdb kept only the in-frame ones, dropping some. The repertoire holds more than 80,000 clones, with around 95% as singletons. The sequencing input was T cells isolated from PBMCs. The receptors here all came from a human donor in good health. The CDR3 runs from the conserved cysteine through the conserved F or W. The order of the fields is V gene, CDR3 length, clone size, D gene, J gene, CDR3 DNA, CDR3 protein. D genes are given only for firm matches. The size field is filled for only some rows; it gives once, few, many or a size class.

TRBV6-1	14	NA	TRBD2	TRBJ2-7	TGTGCCAGCAGTCGACTAGCGGGAGGCTACGAGCAGTACTTC	CASSRLAGGYEQYF
TRBV11-3	15	NA	TRBD1	TRBJ2-5	TGTGCCAGCAGCCCCGCAGGGGGATCCCACGGGACCCAGTACTTC	CASSPAGGSHGTQYF
TRBV10-1	15	NA	TRBD2	TRBJ2-5	TGCGCCAGCTCATCAACCGGGGGGGGACGAGAGACCCAGTACTTC	CASSSTGGGRETQYF
TRBV5-1	14	NA	NA	TRBJ2-3	TGCGCCAGCAGCTTGGCCGCTAGTGTAAATACGCAGTATTTT	CASSLAASVNTQYF
TRBV2	15	NA	TRBD2	TRBJ2-3	TGTGCCAGCAGTTCCGGGAGGGCCCTCACAGATACGCAGTATTTT	CASSSGRALTDTQYF
TRBV4-1	15	NA	TRBD2	TRBJ2-2	TGCGCCAGCAGCCTACTTAGCGGGAGTACGGGGGAGCTGTTTTTT	CASSLLSGSTGELFF
TRBV10-2	11	once	NA	TRBJ2-3	TGCGCCAGCAGTCCCTCAGATACGCAGTATTTT	CASSPSDTQYF
TRBV11-2	14	NA	NA	TRBJ2-7	TGTGCCAGCAGCAACGGACGGGAAACCTACGAGCAGTACTTC	CASSNGRETYEQYF
TRBV6-5	15	NA	TRBD1	TRBJ2-7	TGTGCCAGCAGTCCTTTGACAGGGAGCTCCTACGAGCAGTACTTC	CASSPLTGSSYEQYF
TRBV27	13	NA	NA	TRBJ2-3	TGTGCCAGCAGTTTATCGCGCGCAGATACGCAGTATTTT	CASSLSRADTQYF
TRBV27	17	NA	TRBD1	TRBJ1-4	TGTGCCAGCACTCCCTCACCCTACAGGGGTTTTAGTGAAAAACTGTTTTTT	CASTPSPYRGFSEKLFF
TRBV9	15	NA	TRBD2	TRBJ2-2	TGTGCCAGCAGCGTAGGCGGGGGGAACACCGGGGAGCTGTTTTTT	CASSVGGGNTGELFF
TRBV5-4	15	NA	NA	TRBJ1-1	TGTGCCAGCAGACGCGGACGGGAGATGAACACTGAAGCTTTCTTT	CASRRGREMNTEAFF
TRBV5-1	14	once	TRBD1	TRBJ1-1	TGCGCCAGCAGCTTTCAGGGGGCGAACACTGAAGCTTTCTTT	CASSFQGANTEAFF
TRBV13	15	NA	TRBD2	TRBJ2-7	TGTGCCAGCAGCTTGTATTCTAGCGGAGCCTACGAGCAGTACTTC	CASSLYSSGAYEQYF
TRBV5-4	13	NA	TRBD1	TRBJ2-5	TGTGCCAGCAGCCAGACAGGGGGCATCGGCCAGTACTTC	CASSQTGGIGQYF